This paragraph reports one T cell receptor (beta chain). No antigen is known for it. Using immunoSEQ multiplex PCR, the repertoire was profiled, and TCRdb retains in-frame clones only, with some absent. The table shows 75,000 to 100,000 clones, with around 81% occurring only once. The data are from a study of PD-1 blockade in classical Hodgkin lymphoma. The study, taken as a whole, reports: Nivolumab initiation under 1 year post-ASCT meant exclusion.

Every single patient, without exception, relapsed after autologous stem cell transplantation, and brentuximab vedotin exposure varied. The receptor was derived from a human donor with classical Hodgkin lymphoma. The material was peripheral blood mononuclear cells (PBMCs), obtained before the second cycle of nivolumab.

CDR3 residues: CASSHRQGTTYSNQPQHF. CDR3 coding DNA: TGTGCCAGCAGCCACCGACAGGGGACCACCTATAGCAATCAGCCCCAGCATTTT. The chain is built from TRBV4-2 and TRBJ1-5; 8 bases are shared with TRBD1. This CDR3 has 18 residues. In germline, CDR1 is LGHNA, CDR2 YNFKEQ. V trimming: 3 bases; J trimming: 0 bases; junction bases outside the gene matches: 10.